Below are 26 T cell receptor beta chains sequenced from a single sample in a study of blood T cells in healthy people across ages. The authors ran a second PCR of 7 to 11 cycles using a sample-barcoded 5' primer and a J-beta primer mix. TCRdb re-called the 5' RACE reads with MiXCR, one entry per CDR3 protein. The sample holds 700,000 to 900,000 distinct CDR3 sequences; 53% are singletons and the top ten take around 41%. Sequencing used blood. These receptors originate from an elderly man in good health.

The chain employs TRBV28 and TRBJ2-1, with D maybe TRBD2 (6 bases). Looked up from germline, CDR1 is MDHEN and CDR2 is SYDVKM. Trimming pared 5 bases from V and 8 bases from J, leaving 22 bases between. The CDR3 covers 16 residues. CDR3 protein: CASSPSGRRVWDEQFF. The CDR3, as DNA: TGTGCCAGCAGTCCATCAGGGCGGAGGGTGTGGGATGAGCAGTTCTTC.

This rearrangement joins TRBV10-3 to TRBJ2-5; D might be TRBD1 (7 bases). The CDR3 loop spans 13 amino acids. V gave up 8 bases and J gave up 3 bases, with 13 bases separating them. The germline V gene encodes CDR1 ENHRY and CDR2 SYGVKD. The CDR3, as DNA: TGTGCCATCTCTGGCAGGGGGGAAGAGACCCAGTACTTC. The encoded protein is CAISGRGEETQYF.

At least ten counts were recorded for this clonotype. The genes are TRBV9 and TRBJ2-1, with D tentatively TRBD2 (6 bases). This CDR3 has 15 amino acids. Trimming removed 0 bases from V and 2 bases from J, with 9 bases in between. The V gene's germline CDR1 is SGDLS and CDR2 YYNGEE. CDR3 DNA sequence: TGTGCCAGCAGCGTAGCGGGGGAGACCTACAATGAGCAGTTCTTC. Translation: CASSVAGETYNEQFF.

The chain carries TRBV20-1 and TRBJ2-4; maybe TRBD2 (6 bases). Judging by the DNA end, TRBJ2-7 fits better; the J call may be wrong. The CDR3 extends over 13 amino acids. CDR1 and CDR2 (germline): DFQATT, SNEGSKA (reference sequence). The CDR3 DNA reads as TGCAGTGCTACCCCCGGACTATTCTACGAGCAGTACTTC. It encodes CSATPGLFYEQYF.

The J gene is TRBJ2-2, the V gene TRBV11-2; D gene ambiguous. This CDR3 has 15 amino acids. Per germline, CDR1 SGHAT and CDR2 FQNNGV. With 3 bases removed from V and 6 bases from J, the gap between germline ends came to 14 bases. This CDR3 reads CASSFQARSSGELFF. CDR3 DNA: TGTGCCAGCAGCTTTCAGGCACGGTCGTCCGGGGAGCTGTTTTTT.

The V gene is TRBV4-2, the J gene TRBJ2-7; D possibly corresponds to TRBD1 (6 bases). CDR1 LGHNA and CDR2 YNFKEQ come from the germline V gene. The CDR3 contains 14 residues. The germline V and J ends were trimmed by 0 bases and 5 bases, with 11 bases remaining between them. CDR3 DNA sequence: TGTGCCAGCAGCCAAGACAGGGGCAGAAACGAGCAGTACTTC. It yields the protein CASSQDRGRNEQYF.

The rearrangement links TRBV7-2 to TRBJ2-4; 7 bases are shared with TRBD1. The CDR3 spans 17 residues. Germline trimming cut 1 base from V and 1 base from J; bases unmatched to any gene: 7. CDR1 and CDR2 (germline): SGHTA, FQGNSA. The CDR3 loop is CASSLEGASVAKNIQYF. CDR3 DNA sequence: TGTGCCAGCAGCTTAGAGGGGGCCTCGGTGGCCAAAAACATTCAGTACTTC.

The J gene is TRBJ2-1, the V gene TRBV6-2 or TRBV6-3, with TRBD2 identical over 7 bases. The better agreement between TRBJ2-7 and the DNA end casts doubt on the J call. The length of the CDR3 is 17 residues. Germline CDR1 is MNHEY and CDR2 is SVGEGT. CDR3 DNA sequence: TGTGCCAGCAGTTCCCACGGGCTAGCGGAATCCTACAATGAGCAGTACTTC. Translated, it gives CASSSHGLAESYNEQYF.

As DNA, the CDR3 is TGTGCCATCAGTGAGGGGACACCTAGGGATGAGCAGTTCTTC. Protein: CAISEGTPRDEQFF. The V gene is TRBV10-3, the J gene TRBJ2-1; D may be TRBD1 (6 bases). The CDR3 runs 14 residues. Trimming removed 2 bases from V and 8 bases from J, with 13 bases in between. Germline-derived CDR1 and CDR2 are ENHRY and SYGVKD.

This clonotype occurred a few times. The rearrangement joins TRBV12-3 or TRBV12-4 to TRBJ2-5, with 7 bases identical to TRBD2. The J call may be in error: the DNA end matches TRBJ2-7 better. CDR3 length: 14 residues. CDR3 sequence (DNA): TGTGCCAGCAGTTTAAGGGAAGCGGGAAGCGAGCAGTACTTC. Residues: CASSLREAGSEQYF.

Here the CDR3 reads CASSPRGQEDYYNSPLHF. CDR3 bases: TGTGCCAGCAGCCCCCGAGGACAGGAGGACTACTATAATTCACCCCTCCACTTT. The chain uses TRBV9 and TRBJ1-6; TRBD1 agrees at 7 bases. The CDR3 extends over 18 amino acids. V gave up 4 bases and J gave up 3 bases; unmatched junction bases: 13. The germline V gene has CDR1 SGDLS and CDR2 YYNGEE.

Remarks on this clonotype: One junction end does not reproduce the germline sequence, and a read error may be involved. The rearrangement uses TRBV18 and TRBJ2-5; D may be TRBD1 or TRBD2 (5 bases each). The CDR3 contains 16 residues. In germline, CDR1 is KGHSH, CDR2 LQKENI. The CDR3 loop reads CASSAPGQSGQETQYF. The CDR3 bases are TGTGCCAGCTCAGCACCGGGGCAAAGCGGACAAGAGACCCAGTACTTC.

The V and J genes are TRBV5-1 and TRBJ2-7, with D tentatively TRBD1 (6 bases). Between the trimmed V and J ends, which lost 3 bases and 5 bases, there was a span of 24 bases. Looked up from germline, CDR1 is SGHRS and CDR2 is YFSETQ. This CDR3 has 17 amino acids. The CDR3 DNA follows: TGCGCCAGCAGCTCCAGGGAAGTGGGCAGGGGTGAGCACGAGCAGTACTTC. Residues: CASSSREVGRGEHEQYF.

The rearrangement links TRBV7-9 to TRBJ2-6; TRBD1 is a possible D gene (6 bases). Looked up from germline, CDR1 is SEHNR and CDR2 is FQNEAQ (reference sequence). CDR3 size: 18 residues. Trimming cost V 3 bases and J 1 base, with 16 bases left between them. CDR3 nucleotides: TGTGCCAGCAGCTTTTTGAGACAGGTCCAATCTGGGGCCAACGTCCTGACTTTC. This translates into CASSFLRQVQSGANVLTF.

The gene calls are TRBV7-9 and TRBJ2-2, with 7 positions matching TRBD1. The junction had 5 bases not matched to a gene; V was cut back by 6 bases and J by 1 base. Germline CDR1 is SEHNR and CDR2 is FQNEAQ (reference sequence). The length of the CDR3 is 15 residues. The CDR3 DNA sequence: TGTGCCAGCAGACCCACAGGGGTGAACACCGGGGAGCTGTTTTTT. Its translation: CASRPTGVNTGELFF.

V and J are TRBV5-1 and TRBJ2-5, with 8 bases aligning to TRBD1. Germline V lookup: CDR1 SGHRS, CDR2 YFSETQ. V trimming: 4 bases; J trimming: 11 bases; junction bases outside the gene matches: 10. The CDR3 length is 13 residues. Here the CDR3 reads CASSPGQGFGQYF. DNA for the CDR3: TGCGCCAGCAGCCCAGGACAGGGTTTTGGGCAGTACTTC.

This clonotype was seen only a few times. The genes are TRBV11-1 and TRBJ2-6, with 7 positions matching TRBD1. Germline lookup yields CDR1 SGHAT and CDR2 FQDESV (reference sequence). The CDR3 runs to 21 residues. The J segment lost 0 bases and the V segment lost 4 bases, leaving 18 bases of the junction unmatched. CDR3 DNA: TGTGCCAGCAGCTCGACCAACCCCCGACAGGGTAGTAGCTCTGGGGCCAACGTCCTGACTTTC. This encodes CASSSTNPRQGSSSGANVLTF.

A few counts support this clonotype. Here the CDR3 reads CASGKDRDPSNTEAFF. The CDR3 DNA sequence: TGTGCTAGTGGCAAAGACAGGGATCCTTCGAACACTGAAGCTTTCTTT. This chain uses TRBV12-5 with TRBJ1-1; 7 bases are shared with TRBD1. CDR3 length equals 16 residues. V lost 6 bases, J lost 1 base, and 11 bases stayed unmatched. CDR1 LGHNT and CDR2 FRNRAP come from the germline V gene.

The chain couples TRBV9 to TRBJ1-1, with D possibly TRBD1 on 5 matching bases. The V gene's germline CDR1 is SGDLS and CDR2 YYNGEE. This CDR3 has 17 residues. Trimming removed 0 bases at V and 5 bases at J, with 20 bases between. The CDR3 here is CASSVDTTEGVRTEAFF. Written as DNA, the CDR3 is TGTGCCAGCAGCGTAGATACGACCGAAGGGGTCCGGACTGAAGCTTTCTTT.

This chain links TRBV28 with TRBJ2-7; D call uncertain. V lost 1 base, J lost 3 bases, and 16 bases lay in between. Per germline, CDR1 MDHEN and CDR2 SYDVKM. The CDR3 is made up of 16 amino acids. The DNA of the CDR3 is TGTGCCAGCAGTTTATTCCTTCAACAGAGAGACTACGAGCAGTACTTC. It specifies CASSLFLQQRDYEQYF.

CDR3 sequence reads: CSVDGVSNNEQFF. The CDR3 region has the DNA TGCAGCGTTGATGGTGTTTCCAACAATGAGCAGTTCTTC. This rearrangement joins TRBV29-1 to TRBJ2-1; D is unclear. Trimming cost V 3 bases and J 5 bases, with 11 bases left between them. This CDR3 comprises 13 residues. The V gene's germline CDR1 is SQVTM and CDR2 ANQGSEA.

J is TRBJ2-1 and V is TRBV20-1, with D uncertain. The germline gives CDR1 DFQATT, CDR2 SNEGSKA (reference sequence). CDR3 length equals 15 residues. Trimming took off 5 bases at V and 7 bases at J, with 21 bases between the two ends. CDR3 in DNA: TGCAGTGCTGGGCCCGCTCGGCGAGCTATAAATGAGCAGTTCTTC. This encodes CSAGPARRAINEQFF.

The genes are TRBV25-1 and TRBJ1-2; a possible D gene is TRBD1 (5 bases). The CDR3 extends over 15 amino acids. Between the trimmed V and J ends, which lost 6 bases and 0 bases, there was a span of 14 bases. CDR1 and CDR2 (germline): MGHDK, SYGVNS. The CDR3 is CASSGTLPTNYGYTF. Written as DNA, the CDR3 is TGTGCCAGCAGCGGGACGCTTCCGACTAACTATGGCTACACCTTC.

The rearrangement uses TRBV7-2 and TRBJ2-3, with 9 positions matching TRBD2. From germline, CDR1 is SGHTA and CDR2 FQGNSA. The trim removed 5 bases at V and 1 base at J, leaving 7 bases unmatched. CDR3 length: 16 residues. Here the CDR3 DNA reads TGTGCCAGCAGCGGACCTAGCGGGACCCGCACAGATACGCAGTATTTT. Amino acid sequence: CASSGPSGTRTDTQYF.

There are a few counts of this clonotype. This chain connects TRBV27 to TRBJ1-2, with 8 bases lining up with TRBD1. Trimming cost V 1 base and J 4 bases; bases outside gene matches: 8. CDR1 and CDR2 (germline): MNHEY, SMNVEV (reference sequence). CDR3 size: 16 residues. CDR3 protein: CASSLYSGGAGYGYTF. The CDR3 bases are TGTGCCAGCAGTTTATATTCAGGGGGCGCTGGCTATGGCTACACCTTC.

The gene calls are TRBV20-1 and TRBJ2-5, with a possible D match to TRBD1 (6 bases). Deletions cut 4 bases from V and 7 bases from J, with 13 bases between. The CDR3 extends over 12 amino acids. Germline V gene sequence: CDR1 DFQATT, CDR2 SNEGSKA (reference sequence). The CDR3 region is CSATPQGPTQYF. DNA for the CDR3: TGCAGTGCTACACCACAGGGCCCGACCCAGTACTTC.